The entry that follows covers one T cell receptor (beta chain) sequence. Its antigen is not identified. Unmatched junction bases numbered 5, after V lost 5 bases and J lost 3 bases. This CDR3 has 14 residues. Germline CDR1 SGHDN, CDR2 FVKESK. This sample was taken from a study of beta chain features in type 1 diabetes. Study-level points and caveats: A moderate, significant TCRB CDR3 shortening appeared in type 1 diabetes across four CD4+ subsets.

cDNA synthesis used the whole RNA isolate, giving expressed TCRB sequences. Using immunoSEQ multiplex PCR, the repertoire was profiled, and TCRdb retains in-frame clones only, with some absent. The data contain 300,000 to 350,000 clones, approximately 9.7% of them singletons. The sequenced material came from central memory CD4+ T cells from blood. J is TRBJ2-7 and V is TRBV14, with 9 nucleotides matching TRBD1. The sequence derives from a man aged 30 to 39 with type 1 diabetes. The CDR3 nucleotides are TGTGCCAGCAGCTCACCGGGACAGGGCTACGAGCAGTACTTC. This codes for CASSSPGQGYEQYF.